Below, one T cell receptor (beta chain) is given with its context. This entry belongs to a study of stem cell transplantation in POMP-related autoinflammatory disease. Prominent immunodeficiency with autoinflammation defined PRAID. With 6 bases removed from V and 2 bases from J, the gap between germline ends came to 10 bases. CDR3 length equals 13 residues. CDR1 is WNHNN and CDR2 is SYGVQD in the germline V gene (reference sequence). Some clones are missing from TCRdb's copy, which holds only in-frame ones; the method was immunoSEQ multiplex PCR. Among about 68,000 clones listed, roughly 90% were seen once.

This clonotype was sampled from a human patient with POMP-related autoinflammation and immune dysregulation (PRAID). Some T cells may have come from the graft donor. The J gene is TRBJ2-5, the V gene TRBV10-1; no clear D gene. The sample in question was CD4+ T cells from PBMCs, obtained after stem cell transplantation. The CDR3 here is CASSREVQETQYF. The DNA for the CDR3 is TGCGCCAGCAGCCGAGAGGTGCAAGAGACCCAGTACTTC.